The clone carrying this T cell receptor beta chain was recorded only once. Its antigen is as yet unknown. The sample originates from a study of CD8+CD57+ T cells in acquired aplastic anemia. Whole-study results and caveats: Patients shared 25 to 30 CD8+ CDR3 sequences with controls.

Genomic DNA templated the TCR beta VDJ and CDR3 profiling. TCRdb re-called the reads through MiXCR, storing one row per CDR3 protein. The sample includes about 150,000 distinct CDR3 sequences, roughly 49% of them seen just once. The CDR3 is 14 amino acids. Germline V gene sequence: CDR1 SGHAT, CDR2 FQDESV (reference sequence). The sequenced patients had an expansion of CD8+CD57+ cells seen by flow cytometry. V usage is TRBV11-1 and J usage is TRBJ2-1; 9 bases line up with TRBD1. The J call may be mistaken, given a closer DNA end match to TRBJ2-5. This receptor was identified in a human donor with aplastic anemia. Sequencing input: sorted CD4+, CD8+, or CD8+CD57+ T cells (not recorded which) from PBMCs. This CDR3 reads CASSVGQGGETQYF. In DNA, the CDR3 is TGTGCCAGCAGCGTGGGACAGGGAGGTGAGACCCAGTACTTC.